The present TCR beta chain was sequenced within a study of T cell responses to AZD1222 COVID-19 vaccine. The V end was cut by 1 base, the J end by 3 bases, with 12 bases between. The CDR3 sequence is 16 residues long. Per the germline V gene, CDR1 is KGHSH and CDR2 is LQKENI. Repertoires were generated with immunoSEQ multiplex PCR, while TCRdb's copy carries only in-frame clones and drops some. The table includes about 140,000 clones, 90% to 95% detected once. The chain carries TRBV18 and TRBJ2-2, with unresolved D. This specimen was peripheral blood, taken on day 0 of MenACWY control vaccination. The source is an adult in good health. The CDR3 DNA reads TGTGCCAGCTCACCACTACCGATACCCCACACCGGGGAGCTGTTTTTT. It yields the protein CASSPLPIPHTGELFF. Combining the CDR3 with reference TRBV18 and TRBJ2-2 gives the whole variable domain NAGVMQNPRHLVRRRGQEARLRCSPMKGHSHVYWYRQLPEEGLKFMVYLQKENIIDESGMPKERFSAEFPKEGPSILRIQQVVRGDSAAYFCASSPLPIPHTGELFFGEGSRLTVL.